One sample yielded the 28 T cell receptor beta chains listed below, sequenced in a study of T cells in Graves' hyperthyroidism and ophthalmopathy (dated by TCRdb to between 2018 and 2021). Library creation used multiplex PCR. Sequencing instrument: Illumina HiSeq 2000. Amplification of TCR beta CDR3 regions was carried out from RNA transcripts. For the first round of RT-PCR on the TCR CDR3, the HTBI primer set was used together with the Qiagen OneStep RT-PCR kit. The public reads were reanalyzed by TCRdb: fastp trimming at Q25, MiXCR alignment, in-frame beta chains only. Under each unique CDR3 protein, matching rows form one entry showing the most common genes and DNA. The sample yields 250,000 to 300,000 distinct CDR3 sequences; about 19% were counted once. 39% of the sample comes from the top ten. The sequenced material came from blood. The receptors here all came from a man between 45 and 60 years old with Graves' ophthalmopathy.

A single count supports this clonotype. The V call is TRBV5-1, the J call TRBJ2-1, with 13 nucleotides matching TRBD2. This CDR3 spans 16 amino acids. Germline CDR1 SGHRS, CDR2 YFSETQ. Trimming cost V 2 bases and J 4 bases; bases outside gene matches: 3. CDR3 sequence reads: CASSFWGLAGYNEQFF. For the CDR3, the DNA is TGCGCCAGCAGCTTTTGGGGACTAGCGGGATACAATGAGCAGTTCTTC.

The V and J genes are TRBV2 and TRBJ2-1, with 10 bases lining up with TRBD2. The trim removed 7 bases at V and 0 bases at J, leaving 12 bases unmatched. The CDR3 is 18 amino acids. CDR1 SNHLY and CDR2 FYNNEI come from the germline V gene. CDR3 nucleotides: TGTGCCAGCACGAAGGGAGCGGGAGGGCGGAGCTCCTACAATGAGCAGTTCTTC. Translated: CASTKGAGGRSSYNEQFF.

To note about this clonotype: An end of the junction does not agree with germline; a read error may underlie this. The gene calls are TRBV14 and TRBJ2-5; a weak D match, TRBD1 (6 bases). Per the germline V gene, CDR1 is SGHDN and CDR2 is FVKESK. The CDR3 is 15 amino acids. CDR3 nucleotides: TGTGCCAGCAGCCAAGATAAACAGGGCCAAGGGACCCAGTACTTC. This encodes CASSQDKQGQGTQYF.

This clonotype was picked up one time. The chain employs TRBV14 and TRBJ2-7; a possible D gene is TRBD2 (7 bases). The CDR3 has 16 residues. Per germline, CDR1 SGHDN and CDR2 FVKESK. V was cut by 4 bases and J by 0 bases, with 16 bases left in between. The CDR3 DNA follows: TGTGCCAGCAGCCGCAGGGGAGCGGGGACCTCCTACGAGCAGTACTTC. This translates into CASSRRGAGTSYEQYF.

The chain recombines TRBV7-3 with TRBJ2-1; D is tentatively TRBD1 or TRBD2 (5 bases each). This CDR3 has 14 residues. V was shortened by 6 bases and J by 8 bases, with 17 bases between the two germline ends. Germline CDR1 is SGHTA and CDR2 is FQGTGA. CDR3 bases: TGTGCCAGCAGTTGGGACGGGGTTAGTGATGAGCAGTTCTTC. Protein sequence: CASSWDGVSDEQFF.

V gene TRBV7-2 combines with J gene TRBJ2-5; 8 nucleotides match TRBD2. The length of the CDR3 is 15 residues. V gave up 1 base and J gave up 4 bases; unmatched junction bases: 5. Germline-derived CDR1 and CDR2 are SGHTA and FQGNSA. CDR3 protein: CASSLGFGGAETQYF. In nucleotides, the CDR3 is TGTGCCAGCAGCTTAGGCTTCGGGGGGGCAGAGACCCAGTACTTC.

The V and J genes are TRBV12-3 or TRBV12-4 and TRBJ1-4, with D unresolved. The CDR3 runs 12 residues. V was shortened by 3 bases and J by 7 bases, with 6 bases between the two germline ends. The chain's CDR3 is CASSFVSEKLFF. In nucleotides, the CDR3 is TGTGCCAGCAGTTTTGTTAGTGAAAAACTGTTTTTT.

The chain joins TRBV20-1 to TRBJ2-1; 11 bases map to TRBD1. This CDR3 is built from 15 residues. J gave up 6 bases and V 6 bases, and 10 bases lay outside the gene matches. CDR1 and CDR2 (germline): DFQATT, SNEGSKA (reference sequence). CDR3 sequence: CSATKGQGAGNEQFF. The CDR3 region has the DNA TGCAGTGCAACGAAAGGACAGGGGGCGGGCAATGAGCAGTTCTTC.

This clonotype was found a few times. V gene TRBV19 combines with J gene TRBJ2-3; a weak D match, TRBD2 (6 bases). Germline assignment: CDR1 LNHDA and CDR2 SQIVND (reference sequence). The CDR3 contains 15 residues. V was shortened by 7 bases and J by 4 bases, with 18 bases between the two germline ends. The CDR3 is CASNSPGERADTQYF. CDR3 DNA sequence: TGTGCCAGTAATTCCCCGGGAGAGCGTGCAGATACGCAGTATTTT.

Comments on this clonotype: A clone one base away is much larger, so this may be a read error. V and J are TRBV11-1 and TRBJ2-6, with D possibly being TRBD1 (7 bases). The CDR3 consists of 14 residues. The V gene's germline CDR1 is SGHAT and CDR2 FQDESV (reference sequence). The CDR3 DNA reads TGTGCCAGCAGCCAGGGGGGTGGGGCCCACGTCCTGACTTTC. Translated: CASSQGGGAHVLTF.

This clonotype appeared once. The chain is built from TRBV9 and TRBJ1-5; 12 positions agree with TRBD1. V was pared by 4 bases and J by 6 bases, with 11 bases of the junction left unmatched. This CDR3 is 17 amino acids long. Germline V CDR1 and CDR2: SGDLS, YYNGEE. The CDR3 coding sequence is TGTGCCAGCAGCCAAGGGGGGGGACAGGGGGCAGGTCAGCCCCAGCATTTT. Residues: CASSQGGGQGAGQPQHF.

V and J are TRBV5-1 and TRBJ2-3; 10 bases align to TRBD1. Trimming took 4 bases from V and 7 from J; bases not matched to a gene: 12. The CDR3 extends over 16 amino acids. Germline assignment: CDR1 SGHRS and CDR2 YFSETQ. CDR3 residues: CASSDEGQGGGYTQYF. DNA of the CDR3: TGCGCCAGCAGCGATGAAGGACAGGGGGGAGGATATACGCAGTATTTT.

This clonotype was found many times. The rearrangement joins TRBV6-1 to TRBJ1-1; 9 bases are a match to TRBD1. J lost 1 base, V lost 8 bases, and 8 bases had no gene match. Looked up from germline, CDR1 is MNHNS and CDR2 is SASEGT. CDR3 length: 15 amino acids. The CDR3 sequence is CASDLLGQGNTEAFF. In nucleotides, the CDR3 is TGTGCCAGCGACCTCCTGGGACAGGGGAACACTGAAGCTTTCTTT.

In its sample, this clonotype was seen many times. V usage is TRBV24-1 and J usage is TRBJ2-3; D may be TRBD1 or TRBD2 (5 bases each). Between the trimmed V and J ends, which lost 2 bases and 0 bases, there was a span of 14 bases. Germline CDR1 reads KGHDR; CDR2 reads SFDVKD. CDR3 length: 17 residues. The CDR3 spells CATSDWGTAYSTDTQYF. The CDR3 coding sequence is TGTGCCACCAGTGATTGGGGGACGGCATATAGCACAGATACGCAGTATTTT.

The count of this clonotype is one. The rearrangement uses TRBV9 and TRBJ2-1, with D tentatively TRBD2 (6 bases). The CDR3 totals 12 residues. Germline lookup yields CDR1 SGDLS and CDR2 YYNGEE. V was trimmed by 0 bases and J by 14 bases, leaving 12 bases between them. CDR3 protein: CASSVDGGTEFF. The CDR3 coding sequence is TGTGCCAGCAGCGTAGATGGGGGGACGGAGTTCTTC.

This clonotype was counted at least ten times. V is TRBV30 and J is TRBJ1-2; D might be TRBD1 (6 bases). The CDR3 covers 12 residues. CDR1 and CDR2 (germline): GTSNPN, SVGIG (reference sequence). V gave up 5 bases and J gave up 4 bases, with 11 bases separating them. In nucleotides, the CDR3 is TGTGCCTGGCAACAGGGCGGCTATGGCTACACCTTC. Translating gives CAWQQGGYGYTF.

This clonotype was observed at least ten times. The chain combines TRBV3-1 with TRBJ2-7; TRBD2 matches at 9 bases. Germline V gene sequence: CDR1 LGHDT, CDR2 YNNKEL (reference sequence). This CDR3 contains 16 residues. With 4 bases clipped from V and 4 bases from J, the junction kept 11 bases outside the gene matches. The CDR3 is CASSPLGAGGPYEQYF. DNA of the CDR3: TGTGCCAGCAGCCCTCTCGGTGCGGGAGGGCCATACGAGCAGTACTTC.

The rearrangement uses TRBV6-2 or TRBV6-3 and TRBJ1-3; 7 bases map to TRBD1. Germline V gives CDR1 MNHEY, CDR2 SVGEGT. The ends lost 2 bases at V and 0 bases at J; junction bases unmatched: 7. CDR3 length: 17 residues. The chain's CDR3 is CASSYRYQGGSGNTIYF. CDR3 nucleotides: TGTGCCAGCAGTTACCGTTACCAGGGGGGCTCTGGAAACACCATATATTTT.

This clonotype was observed a handful of times. J is TRBJ1-3 and V is TRBV28; 7 nucleotides match TRBD1. Trimming removed 1 base from V and 3 bases from J; junction bases left unmatched: 9. Germline V gene sequence: CDR1 MDHEN, CDR2 SYDVKM. The CDR3 extends over 17 amino acids. CDR3 amino acids: CASSLSGGGRNGNTIYF. The DNA of the CDR3 is TGTGCCAGCAGTTTATCCGGAGGGGGCAGGAATGGAAACACCATATATTTT.

This clonotype was counted many times. Here the CDR3 DNA reads TGTGCCAGCAGTCGCCCCAATCAGCCCCAGCATTTT. It specifies CASSRPNQPQHF. The chain combines TRBV12-3 or TRBV12-4 with TRBJ1-5; D unresolved. CDR3 length: 12 amino acids. V lost 5 bases, J lost 3 bases, and 5 bases lay in between.

This chain joins TRBV28 and TRBJ2-3; 8 nucleotides align to TRBD2. Germline V gene data show CDR1 as MDHEN and CDR2 as SYDVKM. V dropped 5 bases and J dropped 3; count of bases not matched to a gene: 7. The CDR3 length is 15 residues. The CDR3 DNA reads as TGTGCCAGCAGTCCCCACGGGGGGGGGACAGATACGCAGTATTTT. Its protein product is CASSPHGGGTDTQYF.

This clonotype was found a few times. The chain links TRBV19 to TRBJ1-1, with 7 bases that match TRBD1. V dropped 7 bases and J dropped 8; count of bases not matched to a gene: 16. In germline, CDR1 is LNHDA, CDR2 SQIVND (reference sequence). The CDR3 covers 15 residues. The CDR3 DNA sequence: TGTGCCAGTACAACCCCCGGGACAGTCTTAGAAGAAGCTTTCTTT. Translated: CASTTPGTVLEEAFF.

The sample holds many counts of this clonotype. The chain carries TRBV3-1 and TRBJ2-2; D is ambiguous. Trimming removed 1 base from V and 2 bases from J, with 8 bases in between. The CDR3 contains 15 residues. Per germline, CDR1 LGHDT and CDR2 YNNKEL (reference sequence). CDR3 region: CASSQGAPNTGELFF. The DNA of the CDR3 is TGTGCCAGCAGCCAAGGAGCCCCTAACACCGGGGAGCTGTTTTTT.

Worth noting for this clonotype: A much larger clone sits a single nucleotide away, making a read error possible. The DNA for the CDR3 is TGTGCCATCAGTGGAATGACAGCCCCTTACGAGCAGTGCTTC. Translating gives CAISGMTAPYEQCF. This chain uses TRBV10-3 with TRBJ2-7; D possibly corresponds to TRBD1 (5 bases). The CDR3 has 14 amino acids. From germline, CDR1 is ENHRY and CDR2 SYGVKD.

This chain connects TRBV19 to TRBJ1-2; D not certain. The germline V and J ends were trimmed by 3 bases and 2 bases, with 13 bases remaining between them. CDR3 length: 15 residues. Germline assignment: CDR1 LNHDA and CDR2 SQIVND (reference sequence). CDR3: CASSIWPEVNYGYTF. The DNA of the CDR3 is TGTGCCAGTAGTATTTGGCCGGAGGTCAACTATGGCTACACCTTC.

This clonotype was counted a few times. The rearrangement links TRBV6-6 to TRBJ2-2, with unresolved D. The CDR3 has 13 amino acids. Germline V gene data show CDR1 as MNHNY and CDR2 as SVGAGI (reference sequence). Trimming cost V 0 bases and J 9 bases, with 8 bases left between them. Here the CDR3 reads CASSYSTRRELFF. The CDR3 DNA reads TGTGCCAGCAGTTACTCGACCAGACGGGAGCTGTTTTTT.

This chain joins TRBV3-1 and TRBJ2-7; 7 bases are a match to TRBD1. This CDR3 is 15 amino acids long. With 6 bases clipped from V and 1 base from J, the junction kept 9 bases outside the gene matches. Germline assignment: CDR1 LGHDT and CDR2 YNNKEL (reference sequence). For the CDR3, the DNA is TGTGCCAGCAGGCCGGGACAGAGTTTTTCCTACGAGCAGTACTTC. Protein sequence: CASRPGQSFSYEQYF.

The chain carries TRBV20-1 and TRBJ2-7; possibly TRBD2 for D (6 bases). Germline V gene lookup returns CDR1 DFQATT and CDR2 SNEGSKA (reference sequence). Deletions cut 3 bases from V and 4 bases from J, with 16 bases between. The length of the CDR3 is 14 residues. This chain's CDR3 is CSASTAGTDYEQYF. CDR3 bases: TGCAGTGCTAGTACGGCGGGGACGGATTACGAGCAGTACTTC.